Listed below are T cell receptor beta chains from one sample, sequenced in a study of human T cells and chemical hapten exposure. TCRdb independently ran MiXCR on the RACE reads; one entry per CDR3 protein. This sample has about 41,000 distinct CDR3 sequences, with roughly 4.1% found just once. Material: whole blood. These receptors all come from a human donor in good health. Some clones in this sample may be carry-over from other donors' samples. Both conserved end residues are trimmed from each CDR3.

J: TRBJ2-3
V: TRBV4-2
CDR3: ASSQEAGVTDTQY

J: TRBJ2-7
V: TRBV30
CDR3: AWSPGQPRPYEQY

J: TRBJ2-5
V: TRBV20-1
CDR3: SARDQGLAGIRETQY

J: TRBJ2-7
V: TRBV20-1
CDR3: SARDFRKNREQY

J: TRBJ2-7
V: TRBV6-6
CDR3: ASSYLTGGSSDEQY

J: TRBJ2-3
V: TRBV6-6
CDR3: ASSRAGSTDTQY

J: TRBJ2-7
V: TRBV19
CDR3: ASSSREGTYEQY

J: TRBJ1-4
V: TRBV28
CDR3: ASSIGQLTEKLF

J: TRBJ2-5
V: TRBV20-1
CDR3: SARVWASDPNQETQY

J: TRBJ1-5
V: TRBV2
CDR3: ASTRKSGDSSPPGNQPQH

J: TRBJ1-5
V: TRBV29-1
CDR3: SVARGNSNQPQH

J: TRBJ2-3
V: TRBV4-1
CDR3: ASSQGPRKSGTDTQY

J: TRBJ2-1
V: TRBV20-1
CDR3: SARDIGQF

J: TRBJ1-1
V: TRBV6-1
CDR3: ASSSTGGNTEAF

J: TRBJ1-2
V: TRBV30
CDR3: AWSAGPGGNYGYT

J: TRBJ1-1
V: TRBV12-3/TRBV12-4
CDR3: ASNPTPVNTEAF

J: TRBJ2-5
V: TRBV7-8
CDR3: ASSLDGAGGAQETQY

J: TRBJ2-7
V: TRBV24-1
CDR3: ATSPFCSGTSCSFYEQY

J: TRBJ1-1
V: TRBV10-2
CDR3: ASSESFWGHDRNTEAF

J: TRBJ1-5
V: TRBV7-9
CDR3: ASSLAGGQGAMRNQPQH

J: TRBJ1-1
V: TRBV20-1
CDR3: SARDNPANTEAF

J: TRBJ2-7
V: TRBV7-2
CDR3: ASRWPGQGYEQY

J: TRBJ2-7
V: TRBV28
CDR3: ASSVSSYEQY

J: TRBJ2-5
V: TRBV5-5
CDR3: ASSTTPRSDQETQY

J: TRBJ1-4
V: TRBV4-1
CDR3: ASSQIEEKLF

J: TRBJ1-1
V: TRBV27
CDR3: ASSPRQQNTEAF

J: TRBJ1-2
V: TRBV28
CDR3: ASSPDWGYYGYT

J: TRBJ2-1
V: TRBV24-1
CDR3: ATSGGRCPEQF

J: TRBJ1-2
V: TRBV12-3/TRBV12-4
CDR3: ASAKRGRDGYT

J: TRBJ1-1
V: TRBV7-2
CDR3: ASSPDASRVNTEAF

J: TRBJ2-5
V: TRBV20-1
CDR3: SAEGMGQETQY

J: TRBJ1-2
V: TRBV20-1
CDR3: SARVRPSNYGYT

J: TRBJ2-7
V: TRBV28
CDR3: ASSPGTGLEQY

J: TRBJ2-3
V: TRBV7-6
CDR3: ASSLGGGFSTDTQY

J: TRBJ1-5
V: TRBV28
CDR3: ASSPKGQPQH

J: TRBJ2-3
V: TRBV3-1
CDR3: ASSQDRLAGVADTQY

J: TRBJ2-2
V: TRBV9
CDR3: ASSPQSSTGELF

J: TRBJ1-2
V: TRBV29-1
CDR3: SVEEGLVYGYT

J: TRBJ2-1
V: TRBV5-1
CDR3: ASSSGTSANEQF

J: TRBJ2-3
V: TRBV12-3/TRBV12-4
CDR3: ASKYIGSTDTQY

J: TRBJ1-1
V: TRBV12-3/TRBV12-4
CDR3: ASNWGISAF

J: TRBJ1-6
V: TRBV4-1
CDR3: ASSQAQGGYAAANSPLH

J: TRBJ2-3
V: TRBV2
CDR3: ASSPSPRRNTQY

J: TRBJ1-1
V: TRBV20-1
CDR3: SANHRLIGHTEAF

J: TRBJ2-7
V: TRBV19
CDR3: ASSLAISYEQY

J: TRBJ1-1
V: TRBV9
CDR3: ASSVKAF

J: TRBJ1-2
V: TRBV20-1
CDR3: SASKIRGYT

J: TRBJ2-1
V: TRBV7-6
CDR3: ASSVMSGAGREQF

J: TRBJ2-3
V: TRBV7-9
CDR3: ASSLEGGIQADTQY

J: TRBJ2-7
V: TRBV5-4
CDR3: ASSSGQPSYEQY